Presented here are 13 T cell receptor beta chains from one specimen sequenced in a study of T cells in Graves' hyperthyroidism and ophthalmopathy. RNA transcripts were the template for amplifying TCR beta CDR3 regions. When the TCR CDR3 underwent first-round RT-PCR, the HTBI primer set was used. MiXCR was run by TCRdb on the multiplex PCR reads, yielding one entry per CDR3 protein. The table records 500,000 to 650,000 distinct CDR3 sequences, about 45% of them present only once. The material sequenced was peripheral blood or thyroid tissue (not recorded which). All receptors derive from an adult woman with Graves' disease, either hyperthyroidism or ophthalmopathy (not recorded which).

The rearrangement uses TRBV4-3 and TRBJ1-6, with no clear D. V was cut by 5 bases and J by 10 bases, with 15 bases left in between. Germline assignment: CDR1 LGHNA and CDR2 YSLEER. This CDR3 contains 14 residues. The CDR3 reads CASSSNSGSSPLHF. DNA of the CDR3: TGCGCCAGCAGCTCCAACAGCGGGAGCTCACCCCTCCACTTT.

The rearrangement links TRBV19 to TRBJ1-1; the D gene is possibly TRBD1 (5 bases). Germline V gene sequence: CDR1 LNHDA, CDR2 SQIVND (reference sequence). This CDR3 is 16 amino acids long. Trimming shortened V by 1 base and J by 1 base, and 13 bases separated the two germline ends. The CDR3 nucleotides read TGTGCCAGTAGTATAGTCTACGGGGGAGGGAACACTGAAGCTTTCTTT. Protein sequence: CASSIVYGGGNTEAFF.

CDR3 bases: TGTGCCACCAGTGATTCGCCCGGGGAATATGGCTACACCTTC. This sequence encodes CATSDSPGEYGYTF. The chain uses TRBV24-1 and TRBJ1-2; no definite D call. Germline V gene sequence: CDR1 KGHDR, CDR2 SFDVKD. V lost 2 bases and J lost 5, with 11 bases in between. The CDR3 is made up of 14 amino acids.

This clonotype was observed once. The CDR3 protein is CASSERAMYTQYF. For the CDR3, the DNA is TGTGCCAGCAGTGAAAGGGCGATGTATACGCAGTATTTT. This chain uses TRBV2 with TRBJ2-3; no reliable D call. There are 13 residues in the CDR3. V lost 2 bases, J lost 7 bases, and 10 bases lay in between. Per germline, CDR1 SNHLY and CDR2 FYNNEI.

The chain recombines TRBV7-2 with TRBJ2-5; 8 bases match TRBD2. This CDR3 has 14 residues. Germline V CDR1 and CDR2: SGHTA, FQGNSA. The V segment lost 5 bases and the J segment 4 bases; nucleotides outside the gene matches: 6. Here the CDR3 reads CASSTGGGRETQYF. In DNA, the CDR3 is TGTGCCAGCAGCACAGGCGGGGGGCGAGAGACCCAGTACTTC.

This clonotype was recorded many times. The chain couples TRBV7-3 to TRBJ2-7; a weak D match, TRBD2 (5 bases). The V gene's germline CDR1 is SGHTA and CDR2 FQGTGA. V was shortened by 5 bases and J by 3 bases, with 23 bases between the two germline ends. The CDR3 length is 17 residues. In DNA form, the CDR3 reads TGTGCCAGCAGCCCTTCGAACCGGGAAATTGAAGTCTACGAGCAGTACTTC. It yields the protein CASSPSNREIEVYEQYF.

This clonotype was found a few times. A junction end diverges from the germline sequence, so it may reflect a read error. CDR3 residues: CASSQTAKGFNTEAFF. DNA for the CDR3: TGTGCCAGCAGCCAAACCGCAAAGGGGTTCAACACTGAAGCTTTCTTT. This chain connects TRBV5-1 to TRBJ1-1; weak D call: TRBD1 (5 bases). This CDR3 contains 16 residues. Per the germline V gene, CDR1 is SGHRS and CDR2 is YFSETQ.

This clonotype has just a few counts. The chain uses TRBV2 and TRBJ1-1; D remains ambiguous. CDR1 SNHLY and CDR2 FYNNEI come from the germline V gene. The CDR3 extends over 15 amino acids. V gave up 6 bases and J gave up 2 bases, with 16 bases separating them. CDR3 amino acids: CASSTAGGRNTEAFF. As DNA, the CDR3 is TGTGCCAGCAGCACGGCAGGCGGTAGAAACACTGAAGCTTTCTTT.

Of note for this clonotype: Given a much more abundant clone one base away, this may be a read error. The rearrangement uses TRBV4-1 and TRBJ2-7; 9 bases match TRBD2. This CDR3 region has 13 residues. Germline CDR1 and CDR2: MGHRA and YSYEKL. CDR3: CASGSGSSYEHYF. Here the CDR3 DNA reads TGTGCCAGCGGTAGCGGGAGCTCCTACGAGCATTACTTC.

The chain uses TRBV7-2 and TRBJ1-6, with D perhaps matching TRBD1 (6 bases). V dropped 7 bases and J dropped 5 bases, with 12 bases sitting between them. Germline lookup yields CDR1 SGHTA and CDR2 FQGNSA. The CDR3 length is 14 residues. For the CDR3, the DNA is TGTGCCAGCAAAGGAGGGGGGGATAATTCACCCCTCCACTTT. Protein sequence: CASKGGGDNSPLHF.

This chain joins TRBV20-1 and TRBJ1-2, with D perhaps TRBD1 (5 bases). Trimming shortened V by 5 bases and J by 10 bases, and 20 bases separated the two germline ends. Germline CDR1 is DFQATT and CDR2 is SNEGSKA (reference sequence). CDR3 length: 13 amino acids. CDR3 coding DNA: TGCAGTGCTGATAGATCAGGACACCTAACCTACACCTTC. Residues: CSADRSGHLTYTF.

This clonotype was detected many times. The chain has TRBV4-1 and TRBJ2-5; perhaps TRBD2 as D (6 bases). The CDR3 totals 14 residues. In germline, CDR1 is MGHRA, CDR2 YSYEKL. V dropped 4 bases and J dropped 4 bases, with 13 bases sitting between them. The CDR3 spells CASSLLGEVETQYF. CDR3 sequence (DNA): TGCGCCAGCAGCCTCTTGGGGGAGGTAGAGACCCAGTACTTC.

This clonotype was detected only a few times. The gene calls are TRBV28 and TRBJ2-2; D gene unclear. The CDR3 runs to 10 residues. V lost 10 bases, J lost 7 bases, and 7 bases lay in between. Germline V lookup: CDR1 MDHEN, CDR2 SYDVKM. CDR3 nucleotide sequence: TGTGCCACCTTTGGCGGGGAGCTGTTTTTT. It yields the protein CATFGGELFF. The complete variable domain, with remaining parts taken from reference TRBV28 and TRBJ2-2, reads DVKVTQSSRYLVKRTGEKVFLECVQDMDHENMFWYRQDPGLGLRLIYFSYDVKMKEKGDIPEGYSVSREKKERFSLILESASTNQTSMYLCATFGGELFFGEGSRLTVL.